The 21 T cell receptor beta chains in this list originate from one sample, sequenced in a study of T cell repertoires in cytomegalovirus infection. TCRdb itself ran the reads through MiXCR, one entry per CDR3 protein. The sample comprises approximately 500,000 distinct CDR3 sequences, around 27% of which are singletons, and 13% rests with the top ten. Sequencing was performed on PBMCs. The receptors come from a human donor in good health (CMV status not recorded). Some clones in this sample may be carry-over from other donors' samples.

Only one count was recorded for this clonotype. The chain joins TRBV5-5 to TRBJ2-2; tentatively, D is TRBD2 (6 bases). CDR1 and CDR2 (germline): SGHKS, YYEKEE (reference sequence). The CDR3 sequence is 17 residues long. V was trimmed by 4 bases and J by 2 bases, leaving 18 bases between them. CDR3 protein: CASSGGPRTLNTGELFF. CDR3 coding DNA: TGTGCCAGCAGCGGAGGGCCTCGAACGCTCAACACCGGGGAGCTGTTTTTT.

The rearrangement joins TRBV19 to TRBJ2-1; TRBD1 matches at 8 bases. The CDR3 is 15 amino acids. Germline V gene data show CDR1 as LNHDA and CDR2 as SQIVND (reference sequence). V shed 7 bases and J 8 bases; nucleotides not matched to a gene: 13. The CDR3 DNA follows: TGTGCCAGTACGGTCGCAGGGGGCGCGATCTATGAGCAGTTCTTC. This codes for CASTVAGGAIYEQFF.

This clonotype was detected only a few times. This CDR3 reads CASSFRTGSPYEQYF. CDR3 nucleotides: TGTGCCAGCAGCTTCCGGACAGGGTCCCCCTACGAGCAGTACTTC. The genes are TRBV5-4 and TRBJ2-7, with 8 positions matching TRBD1. J lost 2 bases, V lost 2 bases, and 6 bases had no gene match. The CDR3 is 15 residues long. Germline V gives CDR1 SGHNT, CDR2 YYREEE (reference sequence).

This clonotype has a count of ten or more. CDR3 DNA: TGTGCCAGCAGCTTCGACAGGGCAGATACGCAGTATTTT. Its translation is CASSFDRADTQYF. The chain employs TRBV6-1 and TRBJ2-3; 7 bases align to TRBD1. CDR1 and CDR2 (germline): MNHNS, SASEGT. The CDR3 consists of 13 residues. Trimming cost V 6 bases and J 4 bases; bases outside gene matches: 4.

This clonotype was observed once. The genes are TRBV6-8 and TRBJ2-7; TRBD1 is a possible D gene (6 bases). The CDR3 totals 14 residues. The V gene lost 7 bases and the J gene lost 2 bases, with 15 bases spanning the gap. The germline V gene has CDR1 MNHGY and CDR2 SAAAGT. CDR3 residues: CASTLLGQTYEQYF. Written as DNA, the CDR3 is TGTGCCAGCACCCTCTTGGGACAAACCTACGAGCAGTACTTC.

This chain connects TRBV4-1 to TRBJ2-7, with unresolved D. V lost 1 base, J lost 5 bases, and 15 bases lay in between. Germline lookup yields CDR1 MGHRA and CDR2 YSYEKL. CDR3 length: 15 amino acids. This chain's CDR3 is CASSQGEASIHEQYF. Here the CDR3 DNA reads TGCGCCAGCAGCCAAGGTGAGGCCTCTATACACGAGCAGTACTTC.

The CDR3 DNA reads as TGTGCCAGCAGTTACCTAGCGGGCCCCAATGAGCAGTTCTTC. Amino acids: CASSYLAGPNEQFF. The V call is TRBV6-2 or TRBV6-3, the J call TRBJ2-1; 8 positions match TRBD2. The ends lost 2 bases at V and 6 bases at J; junction bases unmatched: 3. The CDR3 spans 14 residues. Per germline, CDR1 MNHEY and CDR2 SVGEGT.

This clonotype was found a few times. The chain links TRBV6-2 or TRBV6-3 to TRBJ1-1; D unclear. This CDR3 spans 13 amino acids. Germline V gene sequence: CDR1 MNHEY, CDR2 SVGEGT. The V end lost 8 bases, the J end lost 4 bases, and 14 bases lay between the germline ends. CDR3 amino acids: CASVDLQGTEAFF. CDR3 in DNA: TGTGCCAGCGTTGATCTACAAGGCACTGAAGCTTTCTTT.

This clonotype was detected only a few times. This rearrangement joins TRBV28 to TRBJ1-5; D is unresolved. Trimming stripped 7 bases from V and 5 bases from J, with 9 bases between. Germline V gene data show CDR1 as MDHEN and CDR2 as SYDVKM. CDR3 size: 12 residues. The CDR3 coding sequence is TGTGCCAGCACCCTTACGGATCAGCCCCAGCATTTT. As protein: CASTLTDQPQHF. Complete variable domain (other parts from reference TRBV28 and TRBJ1-5): DVKVTQSSRYLVKRTGEKVFLECVQDMDHENMFWYRQDPGLGLRLIYFSYDVKMKEKGDIPEGYSVSREKKERFSLILESASTNQTSMYLCASTLTDQPQHFGDGTRLSIL.

There are a few counts of this clonotype. J is TRBJ2-5 and V is TRBV5-6; 7 positions agree with TRBD2. Germline V gene lookup returns CDR1 SGHDT and CDR2 YYEEEE. The V and J ends lost 1 base and 4 bases, in that order; junction bases with no gene match: 10. The CDR3 runs 16 residues. As DNA, the CDR3 is TGTGCCAGCAGCTTGAGGCGGGAGCATTTGGGAGAGACCCAGTACTTC. It specifies CASSLRREHLGETQYF.

This clonotype showed up just a few times. This chain joins TRBV11-2 and TRBJ2-7; D may be TRBD1 or TRBD2 (5 bases each). V was cut by 5 bases and J by 3 bases, with 11 bases left in between. Germline V gene lookup returns CDR1 SGHAT and CDR2 FQNNGV. The CDR3 is 13 amino acids. CDR3 protein: CASSPRDRYEQYV. CDR3 coding DNA: TGTGCCAGCAGCCCTCGGGACCGCTACGAGCAGTACGTC.

With regard to this clonotype: This may arise from a read error, as a much more abundant clone is one base away. V and J are TRBV7-2 and TRBJ2-1, with D uncertain. The germline CDR1 and CDR2 sequences are SGHTA and FQGNSA. The CDR3 runs to 16 residues. The CDR3: CASGLGSKSSYNEQFF. DNA of the CDR3: TGTGCCAGCGGCTTAGGTAGCAAGAGCTCCTACAATGAGCAGTTCTTC. The full variable domain, its missing parts supplied by reference TRBV7-2 and TRBJ2-1, is GAGVSQSPSNKVTEKGKDVELRCDPISGHTALYWYRQSLGQGLEFLIYFQGNSAPDKSGLPSDRFSAERTGGSVSTLTIQRTQQEDSAVYLCASGLGSKSSYNEQFFGPGTRLTVL.

This chain connects TRBV19 to TRBJ1-2, with TRBD1 identical over 8 bases. There are 15 residues in the CDR3. J lost 5 bases, V lost 5 bases, and 10 bases had no gene match. Germline values: CDR1 LNHDA, CDR2 SQIVND (reference sequence). The CDR3 is CASSQGATDSYGYTF. In DNA form, the CDR3 reads TGTGCCAGTAGTCAGGGGGCGACCGACTCTTATGGCTACACCTTC.

This clonotype was seen a handful of times. In DNA, the CDR3 is TGCGCCAGCAGCTTTTCCCCGGGACAGGGGTACAATGAGCAGTTCTTC. It translates to CASSFSPGQGYNEQFF. The V and J genes are TRBV5-1 and TRBJ2-1; 10 bases are a match to TRBD1. CDR1 SGHRS and CDR2 YFSETQ come from the germline V gene. The CDR3 spans 16 residues. The V segment lost 2 bases and the J segment 4 bases; nucleotides outside the gene matches: 6.

The rearrangement joins TRBV29-1 to TRBJ1-2; D is unclear. This CDR3 comprises 14 residues. The V gene lost 6 bases and the J gene lost 2 bases, with 16 bases spanning the gap. Germline CDR1 reads SQVTM; CDR2 reads ANQGSEA. The CDR3 region is CSVDPMQSNYGYTF. In DNA, the CDR3 is TGCAGCGTCGACCCAATGCAGTCAAACTATGGCTACACCTTC. Based on the CDR3 plus reference TRBV29-1 and TRBJ1-2, the full variable domain is SAVISQKPSRDICQRGTSLTIQCQVDSQVTMMFWYRQQPGQSLTLIATANQGSEATYESGFVIDKFPISRPNLTFSTLTVSNMSPEDSSIYLCSVDPMQSNYGYTFGSGTRLTVV.

This clonotype occurred many times. This sequence joins TRBV7-2 and TRBJ1-2; D unclear. Deletions cut 10 bases from V and 3 bases from J, with 15 bases between. The CDR3 covers 13 residues. The V gene's germline CDR1 is SGHTA and CDR2 FQGNSA. The CDR3 is CAIQGGRYYGYTF. CDR3 nucleotides: TGTGCCATCCAAGGTGGCCGGTACTATGGCTACACCTTC.

This clonotype turned up a few times. The rearrangement joins TRBV19 to TRBJ2-1; D is unclear. The V end lost 5 bases, the J end lost 5 bases, and 10 bases lay between the germline ends. This CDR3 has 13 residues. Germline V lookup: CDR1 LNHDA, CDR2 SQIVND (reference sequence). As DNA, the CDR3 is TGTGCCAGTAGTGGGATTGGAAACAATGAGCAGTTCTTC. Its translation: CASSGIGNNEQFF.

The count of this clonotype is one. The chain is built from TRBV6-5 and TRBJ2-1, with 15 bases identical to TRBD2. V was clipped by 2 bases and J by 7 bases; unmatched bases: 0. The CDR3 has 15 residues. Germline CDR1 and CDR2: MNHEY and SVGAGI. DNA for the CDR3: TGTGCCAGCAGTTACGGGACTAGCGGGGGGAATGAGCAGTTCTTC. Amino acid sequence: CASSYGTSGGNEQFF.

There are a few counts of this clonotype. The rearrangement links TRBV12-3 or TRBV12-4 to TRBJ2-2, with TRBD2 matching over 7 bases. This CDR3 spans 15 amino acids. Trimming took 0 bases from V and 8 from J; bases not matched to a gene: 6. CDR3 in DNA: TGTGCCAGCAGTTTAGCGGGAGGGCGCGTAGGGGAGCTGTTTTTT. This codes for CASSLAGGRVGELFF.

The sample holds many counts of this clonotype. An end of the junction differs from the germline gene, which may be a read error. The rearrangement uses TRBV7-2 and TRBJ1-4; D uncertain. Germline CDR1 is SGHTA and CDR2 is FQGNSA. This CDR3 has 14 residues. The CDR3 sequence: CASSLDAGIEKLFF. The CDR3 nucleotides are TGTGCGAGCAGCTTAGATGCGGGAATTGAAAAACTGTTTTTT.

The table lists this clonotype with a count of one. The gene calls are TRBV7-8 and TRBJ2-7, with TRBD2 as a possible D gene (6 bases). The CDR3 length is 16 residues. The germline V gene has CDR1 SGHVS and CDR2 FQNEAQ. Trimming pared 2 bases from V and 5 bases from J, leaving 19 bases between. CDR3 sequence reads: CASSLKIGRRAHEQYF. The DNA for the CDR3 is TGTGCCAGCAGCTTAAAGATTGGCAGGAGGGCCCACGAGCAGTACTTC.